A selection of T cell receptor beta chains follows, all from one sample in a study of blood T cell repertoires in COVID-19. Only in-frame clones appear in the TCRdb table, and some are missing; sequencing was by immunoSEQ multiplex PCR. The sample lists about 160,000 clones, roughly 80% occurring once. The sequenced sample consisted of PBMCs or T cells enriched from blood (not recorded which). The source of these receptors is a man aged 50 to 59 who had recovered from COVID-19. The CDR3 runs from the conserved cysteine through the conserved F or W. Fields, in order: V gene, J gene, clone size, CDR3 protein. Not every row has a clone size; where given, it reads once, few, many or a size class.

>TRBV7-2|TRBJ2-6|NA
CASSSPGQSSGANVLTF
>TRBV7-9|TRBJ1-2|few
CASSPSTGVYGYTF
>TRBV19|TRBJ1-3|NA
CASSTTGGGFGNTIYF
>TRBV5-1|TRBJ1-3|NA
CASSLGGLSGNTIYF
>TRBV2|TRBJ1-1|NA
CASSGELYTEAFF
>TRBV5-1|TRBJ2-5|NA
CASSSGLAGGPGSLETQYF
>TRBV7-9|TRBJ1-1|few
CASSLQGPNTEAFF
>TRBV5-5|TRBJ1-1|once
CASSLSGTVNTEAFF
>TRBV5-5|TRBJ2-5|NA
CASSRGTEETQYF
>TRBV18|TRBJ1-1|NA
CASSLTGQNEAFF
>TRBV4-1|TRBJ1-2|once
CASSQGPQGTSKRGYTF
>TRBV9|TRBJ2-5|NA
CASSVAGTPGQETQYF
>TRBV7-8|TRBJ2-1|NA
CASSPRDRTWGEQFF
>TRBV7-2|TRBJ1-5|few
CASSLGGGSPGPQHF
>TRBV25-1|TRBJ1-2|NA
CASSDTRDRVGYTF
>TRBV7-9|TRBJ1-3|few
CASSSTNSGNTIYF
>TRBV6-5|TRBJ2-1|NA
CASSYGRDSYNEQFF
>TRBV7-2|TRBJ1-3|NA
CASSLAPRGNSGNTIYF
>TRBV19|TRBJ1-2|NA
CASSIDREAGVVYGYTF
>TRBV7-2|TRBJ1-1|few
CASSENIAGRRTEAFF
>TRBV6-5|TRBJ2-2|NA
CASSYSQGYTGELFF
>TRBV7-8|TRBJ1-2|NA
CASSERDRVDYGYTF
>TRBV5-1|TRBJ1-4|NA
CASSLVVRGSTNEKLFF
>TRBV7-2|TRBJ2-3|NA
CASSLQGGGPPTDTQYF
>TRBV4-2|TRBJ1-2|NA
CASSQDFSGTYGYTF
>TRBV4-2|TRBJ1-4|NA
CASSQESGEKLFF
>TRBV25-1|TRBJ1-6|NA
CASSEGEYNSPLHF
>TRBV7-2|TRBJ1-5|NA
CASSLGPLAGQPQHF
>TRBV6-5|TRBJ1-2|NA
CASSYDRGPGYGYTF
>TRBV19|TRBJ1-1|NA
CASSIGGSGFSGNTEAFF
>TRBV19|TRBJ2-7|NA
CASSATGIEQYF
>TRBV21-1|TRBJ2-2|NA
CASSKDTGITGELFF
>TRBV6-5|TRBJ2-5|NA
CASTVGSQETQYF
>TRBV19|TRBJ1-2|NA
CASMGQGGYGYTF
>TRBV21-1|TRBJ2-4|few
CASSNGNSSAKNIQYF
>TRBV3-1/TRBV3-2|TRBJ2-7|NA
CASSQGGLSFTHEQYF
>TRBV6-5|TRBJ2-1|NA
CASRGGGTYNEQFF
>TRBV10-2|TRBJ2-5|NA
CASSEGQQIVETQYF
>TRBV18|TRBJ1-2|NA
CASSPQDSYGYTF
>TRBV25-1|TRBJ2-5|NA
CASSETGGKQTQYF